This is a list of T cell receptor beta chains from one sample in a study of a mutant IDH1 vaccine in newly diagnosed glioma. Some clones are missing from TCRdb's copy, which holds only in-frame ones; the method was immunoSEQ multiplex PCR. The sample contains tens of thousands of clones, about 80% of which appear only once. These receptors lack a known antigen. Specimen: PBMCs, collected from a glioma patient whose treatment included an IDH1 peptide vaccine. Receptor source: a man aged 40-55 years with glioma. Both conserved end residues are trimmed from each CDR3.

v_call,j_call,cdr3_aa
TRBV2,TRBJ2-7,ASSVAGAGSYEQY
TRBV9,TRBJ1-2,ASSGGSGYT
TRBV6-5,TRBJ1-2,ASSSPGQGNYGYT
TRBV27,TRBJ1-6,ASSFAGTSPLH
TRBV7-9,TRBJ1-2,ASSLLGPLTGYT
TRBV5-1,TRBJ2-5,ASSRDSVQETQY
TRBV29-1,TRBJ1-2,SAQGWGLSPDGYT
TRBV5-4,TRBJ1-2,ASSLSERAGRDYGYT
TRBV4-2,TRBJ2-5,ASSPTSGGKQETQY
TRBV5-4,TRBJ1-5,ASSFGDQPQH
TRBV9,TRBJ1-4,ASSVDGTVGKLF
TRBV4-2,TRBJ1-3,ASSQELGPSGNTIY
TRBV7-9,TRBJ2-7,ASSESSYEQY
TRBV5-8,TRBJ1-4,ASSLGAGAKKLF
TRBV30,TRBJ1-1,AWSPGQMNTEAF
TRBV25-1,TRBJ2-7,ASRGQGAVEQY
TRBV5-1,TRBJ1-1,ASTDSGKIQAAF
TRBV15,TRBJ2-7,ATSRDLQAGTSGGSQY
TRBV19,TRBJ1-1,ASASGTEAF
TRBV6-1,TRBJ1-2,ASMNSGGQNYGYT
TRBV10-1,TRBJ1-4,ASRRDSDEKLF
TRBV2,TRBJ2-6,ASSRQGEAGANVLT
TRBV6-6,TRBJ1-6,ASSYRDRGNSPLH
TRBV2,TRBJ1-6,ASSRPNSPLH
TRBV5-1,TRBJ2-3,ASSLWGPSGGLYTDTQY
TRBV6-5,TRBJ1-1,ASSYSTANTEAF
TRBV2,TRBJ1-5,ASSFTGGKQPQH
TRBV6-5,TRBJ1-6,ASSWGTGINSPLH
TRBV10-3,TRBJ1-5,AISGQGGNQPQH
TRBV5-1,TRBJ2-3,ASSFPGSTDTQY
TRBV23-1,TRBJ1-2,ARTCYT
TRBV6-1,TRBJ1-4,ASSYRGMNEKLF
TRBV29-1,TRBJ1-1,SVVWHNTEAF
TRBV30,TRBJ1-1,AWSRQNMNTEAF
TRBV18,TRBJ2-6,ASSPMGSGANVLT
TRBV5-1,TRBJ2-3,ASSLGTRNTQY
TRBV30,TRBJ1-6,AWSRTTGGSSPLH
TRBV27,TRBJ2-7,ASSLSGAAEREQY
TRBV23-1,TRBJ2-7,ASSQLRVSYEQY
TRBV5-4,TRBJ1-3,ASSLDSFSGNTIY
TRBV5-1,TRBJ1-6,ASSSGQGQGSPLH